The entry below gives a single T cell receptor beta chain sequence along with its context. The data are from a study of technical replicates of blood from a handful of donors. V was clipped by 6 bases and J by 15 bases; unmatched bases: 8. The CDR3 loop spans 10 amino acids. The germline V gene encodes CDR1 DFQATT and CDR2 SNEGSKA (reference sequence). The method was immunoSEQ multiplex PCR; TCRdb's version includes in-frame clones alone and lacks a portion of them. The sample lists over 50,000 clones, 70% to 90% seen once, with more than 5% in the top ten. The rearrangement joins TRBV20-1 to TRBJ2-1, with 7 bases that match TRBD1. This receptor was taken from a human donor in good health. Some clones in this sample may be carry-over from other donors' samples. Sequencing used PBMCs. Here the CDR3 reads CSAGDREAFF. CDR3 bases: TGCAGTGCGGGCGACAGGGAAGCGTTCTTC.